The source of this TCR beta chain is a study of T cell responses to AZD1222 COVID-19 vaccine. Findings and limits, study-wide: Only 5 or 6 people who got AZD1222 tested seropositive at baseline. Researchers report vaccine-associated CD4 TCRs spanning spike, with dominance at 160-218 and 743-854. Reportedly, nearly half of unique spike TCRs recognized epitopes outside B.1.351/B.1.1.7 mutations.

V was shortened by 2 bases and J by 3 bases, with 14 bases between the two germline ends. CDR3 length: 15 residues. Per germline, CDR1 MNHEY and CDR2 SMNVEV (reference sequence). A remark on this clone: Its target is not known.

The table came from immunoSEQ multiplex PCR; TCRdb's copy has only in-frame clones and leaves some out. The table has approximately 260,000 clones, more than 85% seen once. Sequenced material: peripheral blood, taken on day 0 of AZD1222 vaccination. The chain is built from TRBV27 and TRBJ2-7, with TRBD2 as a possible D gene (7 bases). The clonotype originates from an adult in good health. The CDR3 loop reads CASSLKGGGGYEQYF. CDR3 bases: TGTGCCAGCAGTTTAAAGGGGGGGGGCGGCTACGAGCAGTACTTC.